Listed here is a single T cell receptor beta chain. Its antigen is still unknown. RNA transcripts served as the template for amplifying TCR beta CDR3 regions. Researchers ran a first-round RT-PCR on the TCR CDR3 using the HTBI primer set. TCRdb itself ran the multiplex PCR reads through MiXCR, one entry per CDR3 protein. Of about 520,000 distinct CDR3 sequences in the sample, around a quarter were seen once. PBMCs were obtained from over 8.5 ml fresh peripheral blood. The sample comes from a study of T cells in Graves' hyperthyroidism and ophthalmopathy. V lost 4 bases, J lost 1 base, and 5 bases lay in between. Germline CDR1 MNHEY, CDR2 SVGAGI. CDR3 size: 12 residues. Study results and limitations: Most clonotypes expanded in the thyroid (above 0.001) were also present in blood.

The chain recombines TRBV6-5 with TRBJ2-7; D gene ambiguous. The source of this sequence is a woman under 40 with Graves' ophthalmopathy. Sequenced sample: blood. Written as DNA, the CDR3 is TGTGCCAGCAGTTCCGATTCCTACGAGCAGTACGTC. Translating it yields CASSSDSYEQYV.